A single sample gave rise to the 31 T cell receptor beta chains below, sequenced in a study of siplizumab effects on memory and regulatory T cells. Profiled with immunoSEQ multiplex PCR; TCRdb holds only in-frame clones, not every one. The table lists more than 85,000 clones, about 90% of them singletons, with 15% in the top ten. What was sequenced was CD4+ T cells sorted from blood. These receptors all stem from a human donor in good health.

V usage is TRBV6-5 and J usage is TRBJ1-1; TRBD1 might be the D (5 bases). Per the germline V gene, CDR1 is MNHEY and CDR2 is SVGAGI. The CDR3 runs 13 residues. Deletions cut 8 bases from V and 1 base from J, with 11 bases between. DNA for the CDR3: TGTGCCAGCTGGAGACAGCCGAACACTGAAGCTTTCTTT. Translation: CASWRQPNTEAFF.

The CDR3 loop is CSGLGWQETQYF. The DNA for the CDR3 is TGCAGCGGGCTGGGTTGGCAAGAGACCCAGTACTTC. This chain joins TRBV29-1 and TRBJ2-5; D ambiguous. The germline CDR1 and CDR2 sequences are SQVTM and ANQGSEA. The V end was cut by 7 bases, the J end by 2 bases, with 11 bases between. The CDR3 extends over 12 amino acids.

The rearrangement links TRBV15 to TRBJ1-4; D possibly corresponds to TRBD1 (5 bases). The V end was cut by 8 bases, the J end by 6 bases, with 16 bases between. The germline V gene has CDR1 LNHNV and CDR2 YYDKDF (reference sequence). CDR3 length equals 14 residues. CDR3 coding DNA: TGTGCCACCGGAAGGAGGGGTCGAGATGAAAAACTGTTTTTT. Amino acid sequence: CATGRRGRDEKLFF.

The chain joins TRBV6-6 to TRBJ1-2; D not certain. V lost 4 bases, J lost 0 bases, and 9 bases lay in between. This CDR3 contains 14 residues. Per germline, CDR1 MNHNY and CDR2 SVGAGI (reference sequence). CDR3 sequence (DNA): TGTGCCAGCAGTTCGTCGGGTCCTAACTATGGCTACACCTTC. Protein sequence: CASSSSGPNYGYTF.

CDR3 residues: CSVEGQGTGGEQFF. In DNA form, the CDR3 reads TGCAGCGTTGAAGGACAGGGGACGGGCGGGGAGCAGTTCTTC. The rearrangement links TRBV29-1 to TRBJ2-1; 8 nucleotides match TRBD1. CDR1 SQVTM and CDR2 ANQGSEA come from the germline V gene. V shed 1 base and J 10 bases; nucleotides not matched to a gene: 9. The CDR3 length is 14 residues.

Notes on this clone: At one boundary the junction diverges from the germline segment, which might be a read error. The J gene is TRBJ2-3, the V gene TRBV2, with D possibly called TRBD1 or TRBD2 (5 bases each). The CDR3 sequence is 14 residues long. The V gene's germline CDR1 is SNHLY and CDR2 FYNNEI. CDR3 region: CASSEARSGTSFHF. CDR3 DNA sequence: TGTGCCAGCAGTGAAGCACGATCCGGGACCTCTTTCCATTTT.

In this sample, this clone turned up once. The gene calls are TRBV19 and TRBJ2-2; TRBD2 agrees at 13 bases. Germline CDR1 LNHDA, CDR2 SQIVND (reference sequence). The CDR3 is 19 residues long. V lost 4 bases to trimming and J lost 2 bases; unmatched junction nucleotides: 10. Written as DNA, the CDR3 is TGTGCCAGTAGTACCTTCAGGACTAGCGGGAGTAGAAACACCGGGGAGCTGTTTTTT. Its translation: CASSTFRTSGSRNTGELFF.

The rearrangement uses TRBV19 and TRBJ2-2; D gene ambiguous. Per the germline V gene, CDR1 is LNHDA and CDR2 is SQIVND (reference sequence). Trimming pared 2 bases from V and 0 bases from J, leaving 7 bases between. The length of the CDR3 is 15 residues. The CDR3 region is CASSITGTNTGELFF. CDR3 sequence (DNA): TGTGCCAGTAGTATAACCGGTACGAACACCGGGGAGCTGTTTTTT.

The V call is TRBV5-4, the J call TRBJ2-3, with D possibly matching TRBD2 (5 bases). Trimming took 1 base from V and 4 from J, leaving 13 bases between them. CDR3 length: 15 residues. Germline CDR1 is SGHNT and CDR2 is YYREEE (reference sequence). CDR3 sequence reads: CASSLLRDFADTQYF. CDR3 DNA: TGTGCCAGCAGCTTGCTCCGGGATTTTGCAGATACGCAGTATTTT.

The rearrangement links TRBV7-9 to TRBJ2-5; D uncertain. Germline V gene sequence: CDR1 SEHNR, CDR2 FQNEAQ (reference sequence). The V gene lost 3 bases and the J gene lost 3 bases, with 8 bases spanning the gap. This CDR3 has 13 residues. The CDR3 bases are TGTGCCAGCAGCTTTTGGCCAGAAGAGACCCAGTACTTC. It codes for CASSFWPEETQYF.

This clone has just a few counts. The chain joins TRBV9 to TRBJ2-2; D may be TRBD2 (6 bases). Germline V lookup: CDR1 SGDLS, CDR2 YYNGEE. The length of the CDR3 is 15 residues. Trimming left V 0 bases short and J 4 bases short, with 10 bases between. CDR3 protein: CASSVEWGVTGELFF. The CDR3 DNA reads as TGTGCCAGCAGCGTAGAGTGGGGGGTCACCGGGGAGCTGTTTTTT.

This clone turned up a few times. The rearrangement links TRBV10-3 to TRBJ1-5; D is perhaps TRBD1 (5 bases). Trimming cost V 4 bases and J 4 bases, with 8 bases left between them. The CDR3 is made up of 13 amino acids. CDR1 ENHRY and CDR2 SYGVKD come from the germline V gene. The CDR3 DNA sequence: TGTGCCATCAGTGCGAGGGGTAATCAGCCCCAGCATTTT. It codes for CAISARGNQPQHF.

Points on this clone: The sample contains more than one DNA sequence encoding this CDR3. The chain is built from TRBV7-3 and TRBJ2-2, with unresolved D. V was cut by 1 base and J by 0 bases, with 3 bases left in between. This CDR3 is built from 14 residues. The germline gives CDR1 SGHTA, CDR2 FQGTGA. CDR3: CASSLMANTGELFF. The CDR3 nucleotides are TGTGCCAGCAGCTTAATGGCGAACACCGGGGAGCTGTTTTTT.

This chain connects TRBV6-1 to TRBJ2-1, with D hard to call. The CDR3 is made up of 11 amino acids. Per germline, CDR1 MNHNS and CDR2 SASEGT. Trimming left V 2 bases short and J 6 bases short, with 2 bases between. CDR3 DNA sequence: TGTGCCAGCAGTGAACCCAATGAGCAGTTCTTC. Translation gives CASSEPNEQFF.

This chain links TRBV7-3 with TRBJ1-1; unclear D gene. V was shortened by 5 bases and J by 3 bases, with 10 bases between the two germline ends. This CDR3 is 13 amino acids long. The germline V gene encodes CDR1 SGHTA and CDR2 FQGTGA. The CDR3 DNA reads TGTGCCAGCAGCCCCCGCGGGGACACTGAAGCTTTCTTT. It is translated as CASSPRGDTEAFF.

The chain has TRBV4-1 and TRBJ1-4; no definite D call. The germline CDR1 and CDR2 sequences are MGHRA and YSYEKL. V shed 0 bases and J shed 4 bases, with 12 bases lying between them. The CDR3 is 16 residues long. CDR3 loop: CASSQDSGPYNEKLFF. In nucleotides, the CDR3 is TGCGCCAGCAGCCAAGATTCGGGTCCTTATAATGAAAAACTGTTTTTT.

The CDR3 bases are TGTGCCAGCAGCTTTCGAGGGACCATACGCAATGAGCAGTTCTTC. It specifies CASSFRGTIRNEQFF. V usage is TRBV5-8 and J usage is TRBJ2-1; tentatively, D is TRBD1 or TRBD2 (5 bases each). Trimming pared 2 bases from V and 6 bases from J, leaving 15 bases between. This CDR3 is 15 amino acids long. From germline, CDR1 is SGHTS and CDR2 YDEGEE.

V usage is TRBV19 and J usage is TRBJ2-2; tentatively, D is TRBD1 or TRBD2 (5 bases each). CDR1 LNHDA and CDR2 SQIVND come from the germline V gene (reference sequence). This CDR3 contains 14 residues. The V and J ends lost 9 bases and 5 bases respectively, with 16 bases between them. The CDR3 sequence is CASLSGTTTGELFF. As DNA, the CDR3 is TGTGCCAGCCTTTCCGGGACCACAACCGGGGAGCTGTTTTTT. The full variable domain, completed using reference TRBV19 and TRBJ2-2, is DGGITQSPKYLFRKEGQNVTLSCEQNLNHDAMYWYRQDPGQGLRLIYYSQIVNDFQKGDIAEGYSVSREKKESFPLTVTSAQKNPTAFYLCASLSGTTTGELFFGEGSRLTVL.

Here the CDR3 reads CASSKRGPLLNEQFF. Written as DNA, the CDR3 is TGTGCCAGCAGCAAAAGGGGGCCCCTTTTAAATGAGCAGTTCTTC. V usage is TRBV21-1 and J usage is TRBJ2-1; the table assigns TRBD1, which was not confirmed against the DNA. TRBV21-1 is a pseudogene. The CDR3 is made up of 15 amino acids.

The rearrangement links TRBV2 to TRBJ1-1; no clear D gene. Germline loops: CDR1 SNHLY, CDR2 FYNNEI. Trimming took off 4 bases at V and 1 base at J, with 7 bases between the two ends. The CDR3 sequence is 13 residues long. DNA for the CDR3: TGTGCCAGCAGTGCGAGGAGGAACACTGAAGCTTTCTTT. It is translated as CASSARRNTEAFF.

This chain connects TRBV30 to TRBJ2-3, with D hard to call. V lost 3 bases and J 4 bases, leaving 11 bases between the germline ends. Germline CDR1 and CDR2: GTSNPN and SVGIG (reference sequence). This CDR3 is built from 13 residues. The CDR3 DNA sequence: TGTGCCTGGAGATTGTACAGCTCAGATACGCAGTATTTT. Protein product: CAWRLYSSDTQYF.

This clone showed up just once. V and J are TRBV5-4 and TRBJ1-1; 7 bases line up with TRBD1. Germline V CDR1 and CDR2: SGHNT, YYREEE (reference sequence). The ends lost 1 base at V and 6 bases at J; junction bases unmatched: 9. This CDR3 has 15 amino acids. The CDR3 nucleotides read TGTGCCAGCAGCTTGAGGTACAGGGGAGAGGCTGAAGCTTTCTTT. Protein sequence: CASSLRYRGEAEAFF.

This clone was counted a single time. This sequence joins TRBV19 and TRBJ2-1; 9 nucleotides line up with TRBD2. The V segment lost 5 bases and the J segment 4 bases; nucleotides outside the gene matches: 9. This CDR3 is built from 16 residues. The germline CDR1 and CDR2 sequences are LNHDA and SQIVND (reference sequence). The CDR3 region has the DNA TGTGCCAGTAGTCCTTCCCGACTAGCGGATTACAATGAGCAGTTCTTC. Translated: CASSPSRLADYNEQFF.

This rearrangement joins TRBV6-6 to TRBJ1-4, with D perhaps TRBD1 (6 bases). Trimming removed 5 bases from V and 0 bases from J, with 10 bases in between. The germline CDR1 and CDR2 sequences are MNHNY and SVGAGI (reference sequence). The CDR3 runs 15 residues. CDR3 coding DNA: TGTGCCAGCAGTCCCCCAGGGGCAACTAATGAAAAACTGTTTTTT. It encodes CASSPPGATNEKLFF.

V is TRBV9 and J is TRBJ2-3, with 8 positions matching TRBD2. V trimming: 6 bases; J trimming: 4 bases; junction bases outside the gene matches: 7. Germline V gene data show CDR1 as SGDLS and CDR2 as YYNGEE. This CDR3 is 14 amino acids long. The CDR3 coding sequence is TGTGCCAGCACCCCAAGCGGGAGTTCAGATACGCAGTATTTT. As protein: CASTPSGSSDTQYF.

The chain recombines TRBV9 with TRBJ2-1; D remains unclear. CDR1 is SGDLS and CDR2 is YYNGEE in the germline V gene. V lost 0 bases and J lost 5, with 9 bases in between. This CDR3 comprises 14 residues. In DNA form, the CDR3 reads TGTGCCAGCAGCGTAGCTCGCAGAAACAATGAGCAGTTCTTC. This gives the protein CASSVARRNNEQFF.

V and J are TRBV5-6 and TRBJ2-1, with 7 bases matching TRBD1. This CDR3 is 15 amino acids long. V dropped 6 bases and J dropped 4; count of bases not matched to a gene: 10. CDR1 and CDR2 (germline): SGHDT, YYEEEE. The CDR3 sequence: CASTRDRVPYNEQFF. The CDR3 coding sequence is TGTGCCAGCACCAGAGACAGGGTTCCTTACAATGAGCAGTTCTTC.

J is TRBJ2-5 and V is TRBV5-4; D is possibly TRBD2 (5 bases). V was pared by 1 base and J by 4 bases, with 11 bases between. The V gene's germline CDR1 is SGHNT and CDR2 YYREEE (reference sequence). The CDR3 extends over 14 amino acids. CDR3 coding DNA: TGTGCCAGCAGCTTGAAACGGGGTGGAGAGACCCAGTACTTC. It codes for CASSLKRGGETQYF. Full variable domain (remainder filled in from reference TRBV5-4 and TRBJ2-5): ETGVTQSPTHLIKTRGQQVTLRCSSQSGHNTVSWYQQALGQGPQFIFQYYREEENGRGNFPPRFSGLQFPNYSSELNVNALELDDSALYLCASSLKRGGETQYFGPGTRLLVL.

There are a few counts of this clone. V is TRBV7-3 and J is TRBJ1-1; D remains unclear. The CDR3 extends over 13 amino acids. Germline V lookup: CDR1 SGHTA, CDR2 FQGTGA. Trimming took off 5 bases at V and 5 bases at J, with 12 bases between the two ends. Written as DNA, the CDR3 is TGTGCCAGCAGCAAGTTGGCGAGGACTGAAGCTTTCTTT. Its translation: CASSKLARTEAFF.

The chain couples TRBV2 to TRBJ2-3; 9 bases are shared with TRBD2. This CDR3 contains 16 residues. The ends lost 3 bases at V and 1 base at J; junction bases unmatched: 5. The germline V gene encodes CDR1 SNHLY and CDR2 FYNNEI. CDR3 sequence reads: CASSERRTSGTDTQYF. CDR3 sequence (DNA): TGTGCCAGCAGTGAGCGAAGGACTAGCGGCACAGATACGCAGTATTTT.

This clone was counted once. CDR3 residues: CASSYSRGEKEKLFF. DNA for the CDR3: TGTGCCAGCAGTTACTCGAGGGGAGAGAAGGAAAAACTGTTTTTT. The V and J genes are TRBV6-6 and TRBJ1-4; weak D call: TRBD1 (5 bases). The V end was cut by 0 bases, the J end by 8 bases, with 13 bases between. Germline lookup yields CDR1 MNHNY and CDR2 SVGAGI (reference sequence). The CDR3 runs to 15 residues.